The entry below gives a single T cell receptor beta chain sequence along with its context. What it binds is not known. This entry is derived from a study of T cell clonotyping in hematopoietic cell transplantation. Study-wide points: After transplant, recipient diversity fell while pathologically expanded clonotypes grew through day 180. Broader posttransplant TCR repertoire diversity was predicted by graft donor and pretransplant recipient Inverse Simpson Index values. Few recipient clonotypes overlapped donors; over 95% were de novo at given depth.

Libraries were prepared by immunoSEQ multiplex PCR; TCRdb keeps only in-frame clonotypes and omits some of them. Of roughly 7,000 clones in the sample, 89% are singletons; the top ten hold approximately 4.5%. Samples: about 28 days before transplant, then days 30, 100 and 180 after. In germline, CDR1 is ENHRY, CDR2 SYGVKD. Trimming cost V 4 bases and J 4 bases, with 10 bases left between them. The length of the CDR3 is 13 residues. This rearrangement joins TRBV10-3 to TRBJ1-1; D ambiguous. The source was PBMCs, collected 30 days after allogeneic stem cell transplant. The receptor was derived from a female patient aged 50-59 years who had an allogeneic stem cell transplant from an unrelated donor, so the T cells may come from the graft donor. Some clones in this sample may be carry-over from other donors' samples. CDR3 region: CAISGTLGTEAFF. The CDR3 region has the DNA TGTGCCATCAGTGGGACTTTAGGCACTGAAGCTTTCTTT.